The 5 T cell receptor beta chains given below trace back to one sample, sequenced in a study of blood T cell repertoires in COVID-19. Produced via immunoSEQ multiplex PCR; TCRdb's table is partial and in-frame only. The sample has 30,000 to 50,000 clones, approximately 90% seen once; the top ten hold 15% to 19%. The sequenced sample consisted of peripheral blood. The receptor set was obtained from a woman under 40 in a cohort sampled during active COVID-19.

The chain has TRBV6-6 and TRBJ2-7; 7 positions match TRBD2. This CDR3 region has 14 residues. V shed 5 bases and J 3 bases; nucleotides not matched to a gene: 7. Germline V gives CDR1 MNHNY, CDR2 SVGAGI (reference sequence). As DNA, the CDR3 is TGTGCCAGCAGTCGAGCGGGGCGCGACTACGAGCAGTACTTC. It specifies CASSRAGRDYEQYF.

CDR3 in amino acids: CASSPTDRRGIQYF. Written as DNA, the CDR3 is TGTGCCAGTAGCCCCACTGACAGACGTGGCATTCAGTACTTC. The chain employs TRBV19 and TRBJ2-4; a weak D match, TRBD1 (5 bases). V was trimmed by 6 bases and J by 9 bases, leaving 18 bases between them. Germline V CDR1 and CDR2: LNHDA, SQIVND (reference sequence). There are 14 residues in the CDR3.

The chain employs TRBV27 and TRBJ2-2, with 15 bases lining up with TRBD2. V was pared by 8 bases and J by 5 bases, with 6 bases of the junction left unmatched. Germline-derived CDR1 and CDR2 are MNHEY and SMNVEV (reference sequence). The CDR3 spans 16 residues. The CDR3 is CASLSGTSGRTGELFF. As DNA, the CDR3 is TGTGCCAGCCTCAGTGGGACTAGCGGGAGGACCGGGGAGCTGTTTTTT.

V is TRBV7-9 and J is TRBJ2-7; 10 bases map to TRBD2. The CDR3 covers 16 residues. The junction had 11 bases not matched to a gene; V was cut back by 5 bases and J by 4 bases. Germline values: CDR1 SEHNR, CDR2 FQNEAQ (reference sequence). The CDR3 sequence: CASSPEGTSEGYEQYF. The CDR3 nucleotides are TGTGCCAGCAGCCCAGAGGGGACTAGCGAGGGATACGAGCAGTACTTC.

In its sample, this clone was seen a few times. The rearrangement uses TRBV19 and TRBJ2-2, with D maybe TRBD2 (7 bases). CDR3 length: 17 amino acids. Trimming took 8 bases from V and 1 from J, leaving 20 bases between them. The germline CDR1 and CDR2 sequences are LNHDA and SQIVND (reference sequence). CDR3 in DNA: TGTGCCAGTCGCGTGGGGGCTAGCGGAGGGAACACCGGGGAGCTGTTTTTT. Its translation is CASRVGASGGNTGELFF.